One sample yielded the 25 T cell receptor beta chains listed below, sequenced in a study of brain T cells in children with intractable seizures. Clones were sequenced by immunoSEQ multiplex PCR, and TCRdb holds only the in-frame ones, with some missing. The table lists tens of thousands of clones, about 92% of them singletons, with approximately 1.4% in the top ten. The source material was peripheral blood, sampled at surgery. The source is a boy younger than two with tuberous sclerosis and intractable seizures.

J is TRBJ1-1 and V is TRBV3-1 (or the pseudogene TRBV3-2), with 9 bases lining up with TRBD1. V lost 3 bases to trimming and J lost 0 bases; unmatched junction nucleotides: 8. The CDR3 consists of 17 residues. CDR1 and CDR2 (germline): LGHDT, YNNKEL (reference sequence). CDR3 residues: CASSQGTGTGVNTEAFF. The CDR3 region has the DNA TGTGCCAGCAGCCAGGGGACAGGGACAGGAGTGAACACTGAAGCTTTCTTT.

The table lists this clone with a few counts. Here the CDR3 reads CASSQETSGTVILSYNSPLHF. The CDR3 DNA follows: TGTGCCAGCAGCCAAGAAACCTCCGGGACCGTCATACTCTCCTATAATTCACCCCTCCACTTT. The V call is TRBV3-1 (or the pseudogene TRBV3-2), the J call TRBJ1-6; possibly TRBD1 for D (5 bases). V shed 0 bases and J shed 0 bases, with 21 bases lying between them. CDR1 LGHDT and CDR2 YNNKEL come from the germline V gene (reference sequence). The CDR3 consists of 21 residues.

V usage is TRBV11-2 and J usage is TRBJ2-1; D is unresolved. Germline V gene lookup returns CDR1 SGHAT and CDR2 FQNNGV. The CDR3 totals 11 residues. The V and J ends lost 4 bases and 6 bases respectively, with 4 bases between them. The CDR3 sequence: CASSSSNEQFF. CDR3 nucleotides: TGTGCCAGCAGCTCTAGCAATGAGCAGTTCTTC.

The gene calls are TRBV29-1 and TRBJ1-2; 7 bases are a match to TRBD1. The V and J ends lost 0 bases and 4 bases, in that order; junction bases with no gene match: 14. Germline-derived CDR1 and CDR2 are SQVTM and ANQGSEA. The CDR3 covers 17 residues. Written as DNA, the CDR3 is TGCAGCGTTGAAGAGCCTTCCCCGGGACAGCTTTTCTATGGCTACACCTTC. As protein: CSVEEPSPGQLFYGYTF.

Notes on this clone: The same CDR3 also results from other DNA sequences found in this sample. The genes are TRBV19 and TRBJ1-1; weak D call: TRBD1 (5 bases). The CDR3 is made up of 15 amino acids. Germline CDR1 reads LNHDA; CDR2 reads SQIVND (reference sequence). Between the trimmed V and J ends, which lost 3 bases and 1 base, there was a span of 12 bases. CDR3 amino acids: CASSISGTANTEAFF. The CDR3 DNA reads TGTGCCAGTAGTATCTCCGGGACGGCGAACACTGAAGCTTTCTTT.

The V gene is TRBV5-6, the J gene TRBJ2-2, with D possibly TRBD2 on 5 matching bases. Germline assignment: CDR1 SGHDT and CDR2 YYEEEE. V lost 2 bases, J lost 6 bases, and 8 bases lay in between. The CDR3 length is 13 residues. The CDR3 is CASSLTGSGELFF. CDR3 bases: TGTGCCAGCAGCTTAACGGGGTCCGGGGAGCTGTTTTTT.

The CDR3 loop is CASSPTSGSNTGELFF. The CDR3 bases are TGTGCCAGCAGCCCTACTAGCGGGTCGAACACCGGGGAGCTGTTTTTT. This chain joins TRBV3-1 (or the pseudogene TRBV3-2) and TRBJ2-2; 9 positions agree with TRBD2. Germline V gene data show CDR1 as LGHDT and CDR2 as YNNKEL (reference sequence). V shed 4 bases and J 0 bases; nucleotides not matched to a gene: 3. The CDR3 contains 16 residues.

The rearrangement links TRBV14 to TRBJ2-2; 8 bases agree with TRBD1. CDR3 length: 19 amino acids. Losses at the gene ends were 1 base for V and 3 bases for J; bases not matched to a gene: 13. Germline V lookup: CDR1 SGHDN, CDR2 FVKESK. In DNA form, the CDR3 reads TGTGCCAGCAGCCAAGTAGGGTCGCGGACAGGGCCCGACACCGGGGAGCTGTTTTTT. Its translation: CASSQVGSRTGPDTGELFF.

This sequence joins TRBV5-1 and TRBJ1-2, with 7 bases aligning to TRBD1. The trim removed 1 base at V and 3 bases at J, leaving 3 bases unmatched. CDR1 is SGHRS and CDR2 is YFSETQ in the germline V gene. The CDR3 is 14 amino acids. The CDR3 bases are TGCGCCAGCAGCTTGTATCAGGGGGACTATGGCTACACCTTC. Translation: CASSLYQGDYGYTF.

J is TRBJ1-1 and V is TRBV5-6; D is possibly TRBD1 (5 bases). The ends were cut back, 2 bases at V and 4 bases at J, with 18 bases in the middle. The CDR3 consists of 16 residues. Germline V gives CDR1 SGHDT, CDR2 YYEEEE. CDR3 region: CASSFGTSPGGTEAFF. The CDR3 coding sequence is TGTGCCAGCAGCTTTGGGACTTCCCCGGGGGGCACTGAAGCTTTCTTT.

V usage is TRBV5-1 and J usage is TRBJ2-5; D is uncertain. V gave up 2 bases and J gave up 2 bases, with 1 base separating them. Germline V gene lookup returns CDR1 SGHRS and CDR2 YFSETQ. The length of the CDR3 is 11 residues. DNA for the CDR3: TGCGCCAGCAGCTTACAAGAGACCCAGTACTTC. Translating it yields CASSLQETQYF.

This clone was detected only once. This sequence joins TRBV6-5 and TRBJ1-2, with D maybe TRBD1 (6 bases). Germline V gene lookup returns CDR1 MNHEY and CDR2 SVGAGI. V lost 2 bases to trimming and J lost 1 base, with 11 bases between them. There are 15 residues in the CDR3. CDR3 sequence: CASSYQQGYNYGYTF. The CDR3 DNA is TGTGCCAGCAGTTACCAGCAGGGGTATAACTATGGCTACACCTTC.

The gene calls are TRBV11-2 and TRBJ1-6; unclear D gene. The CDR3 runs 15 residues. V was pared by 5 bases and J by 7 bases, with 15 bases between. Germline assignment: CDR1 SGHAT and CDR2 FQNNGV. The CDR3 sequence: CASSPPNRVNSPLHF. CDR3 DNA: TGTGCCAGCAGCCCACCTAATCGCGTAAATTCACCCCTCCACTTT.

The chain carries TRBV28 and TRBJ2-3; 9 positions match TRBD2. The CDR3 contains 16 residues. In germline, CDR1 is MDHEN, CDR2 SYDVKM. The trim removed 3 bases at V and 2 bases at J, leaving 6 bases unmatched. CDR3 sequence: CASSFLTSGPTDTQYF. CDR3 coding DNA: TGTGCCAGCAGTTTTCTGACTAGCGGACCCACAGATACGCAGTATTTT.

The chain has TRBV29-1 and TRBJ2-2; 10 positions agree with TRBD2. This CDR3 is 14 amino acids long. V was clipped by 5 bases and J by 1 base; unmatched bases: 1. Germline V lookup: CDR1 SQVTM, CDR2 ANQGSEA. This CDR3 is CSVPSGRNTGELFF. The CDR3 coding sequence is TGCAGCGTTCCTAGCGGGAGGAACACCGGGGAGCTGTTTTTT.

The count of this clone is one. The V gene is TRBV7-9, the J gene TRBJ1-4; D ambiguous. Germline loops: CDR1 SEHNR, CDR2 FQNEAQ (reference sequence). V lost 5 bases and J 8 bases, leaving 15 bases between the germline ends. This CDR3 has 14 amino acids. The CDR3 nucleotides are TGTGCCAGCAGCCAAGGCCCCTGGGAGGAAAAACTGTTTTTT. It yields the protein CASSQGPWEEKLFF.

The CDR3 nucleotides read TGTGCCAGCAGCCCAACGACAGGGGGAACAGGGGGCTACACCTTC. Its translation: CASSPTTGGTGGYTF. The chain is built from TRBV2 and TRBJ1-2, with 9 nucleotides matching TRBD1. Germline loops: CDR1 SNHLY, CDR2 FYNNEI. The CDR3 extends over 15 amino acids. With 6 bases clipped from V and 8 bases from J, the junction kept 13 bases outside the gene matches.

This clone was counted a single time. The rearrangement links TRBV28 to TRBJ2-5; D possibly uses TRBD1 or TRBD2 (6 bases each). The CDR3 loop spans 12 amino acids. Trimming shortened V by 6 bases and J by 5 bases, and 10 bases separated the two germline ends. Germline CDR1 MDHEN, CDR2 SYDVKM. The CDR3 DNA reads TGTGCCAGCAGCCGAGGGGGGGAGACCCAGTACTTC. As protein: CASSRGGETQYF.

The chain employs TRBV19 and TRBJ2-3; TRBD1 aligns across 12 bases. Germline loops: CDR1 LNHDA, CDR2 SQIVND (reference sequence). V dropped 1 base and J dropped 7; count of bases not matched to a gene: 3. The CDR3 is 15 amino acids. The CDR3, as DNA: TGTGCCAGTAGTATAGGGGGGACAGGGGGCAATACGCAGTATTTT. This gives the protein CASSIGGTGGNTQYF. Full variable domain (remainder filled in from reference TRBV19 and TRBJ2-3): DGGITQSPKYLFRKEGQNVTLSCEQNLNHDAMYWYRQDPGQGLRLIYYSQIVNDFQKGDIAEGYSVSREKKESFPLTVTSAQKNPTAFYLCASSIGGTGGNTQYFGPGTRLTVL.

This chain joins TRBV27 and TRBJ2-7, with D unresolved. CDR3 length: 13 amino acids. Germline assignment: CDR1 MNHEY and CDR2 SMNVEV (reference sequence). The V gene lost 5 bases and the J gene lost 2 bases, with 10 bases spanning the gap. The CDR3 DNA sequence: TGTGCCAGCAGTCCCGGCCTGGCCTACGAGCAGTACTTC. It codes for CASSPGLAYEQYF.

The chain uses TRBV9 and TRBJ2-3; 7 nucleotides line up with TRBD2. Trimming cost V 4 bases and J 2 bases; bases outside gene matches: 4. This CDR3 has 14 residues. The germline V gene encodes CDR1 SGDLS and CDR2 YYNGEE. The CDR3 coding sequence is TGTGCCAGCAGCCGGGGGGAACCCACAGATACGCAGTATTTT. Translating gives CASSRGEPTDTQYF.

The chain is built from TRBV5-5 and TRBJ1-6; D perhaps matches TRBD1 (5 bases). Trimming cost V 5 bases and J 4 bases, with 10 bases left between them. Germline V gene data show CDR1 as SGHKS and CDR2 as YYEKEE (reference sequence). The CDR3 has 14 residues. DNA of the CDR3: TGTGCCAGCAGGGCACGGGGGTATAATTCACCCCTCCACTTT. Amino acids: CASRARGYNSPLHF.

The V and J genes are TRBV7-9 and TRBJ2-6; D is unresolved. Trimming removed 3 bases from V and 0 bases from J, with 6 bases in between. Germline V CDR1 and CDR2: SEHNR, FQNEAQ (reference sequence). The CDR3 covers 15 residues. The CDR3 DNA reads TGTGCCAGCAGCTTCTTAGACTCTGGGGCCAACGTCCTGACTTTC. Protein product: CASSFLDSGANVLTF.

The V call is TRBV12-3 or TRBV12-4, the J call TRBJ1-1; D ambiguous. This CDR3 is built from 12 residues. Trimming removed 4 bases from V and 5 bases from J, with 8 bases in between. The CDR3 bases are TGTGCCAGCAGTTGGACCTTGACTGAAGCTTTCTTT. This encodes CASSWTLTEAFF.

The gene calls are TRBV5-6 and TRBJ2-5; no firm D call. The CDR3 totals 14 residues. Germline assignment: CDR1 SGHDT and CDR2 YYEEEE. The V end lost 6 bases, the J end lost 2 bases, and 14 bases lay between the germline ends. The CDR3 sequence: CASNPPRYQETQYF. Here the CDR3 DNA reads TGTGCCAGCAATCCCCCGAGGTATCAAGAGACCCAGTACTTC.